Reported below is one T cell receptor (beta chain). The sample belongs to a study of CD8 T cells in Susac syndrome. V lost 0 bases to trimming and J lost 1 base, with 6 bases between them. The CDR3 runs to 14 residues. Germline V gene sequence: CDR1 SGHNT, CDR2 YYREEE (reference sequence). RNA was extracted with the RNeasy kit, and a quantity of roughly 0.45 to 1 ug was reverse transcribed using random hexamers. TCR beta CDR3 was amplified by immunoSEQ covering 54 Vbeta and 13 Jbeta. TCRdb redid the calling of the immunoSEQ multiplex PCR reads with MiXCR, one entry per CDR3 protein. The sample has approximately 180,000 distinct CDR3 sequences, roughly 94% seen once; the top ten hold more than 0.08%.

The J gene is TRBJ2-3, the V gene TRBV5-4; D gene unclear. The specimen sequenced was CD4+ T cells from PBMCs. This clonotype was sampled from a human donor with Susac syndrome. The DNA for the CDR3 is TGTGCCAGCAGCTTGGATGTTGGCACAGATACGCAGTATTTT. It is translated as CASSLDVGTDTQYF. Full variable domain (remainder filled in from reference TRBV5-4 and TRBJ2-3): ETGVTQSPTHLIKTRGQQVTLRCSSQSGHNTVSWYQQALGQGPQFIFQYYREEENGRGNFPPRFSGLQFPNYSSELNVNALELDDSALYLCASSLDVGTDTQYFGPGTRLTVL.